This is a list of T cell receptor beta chains from one sample in a study of blood T cell repertoires in COVID-19. Here immunoSEQ multiplex PCR was the method, and the copy in TCRdb shows in-frame clones only, minus some. The repertoire holds over 150,000 clones, with approximately 88% as singletons. Sequenced: peripheral blood. All receptors derive from a woman aged 55-75 years with acute or convalescent COVID-19. Both conserved end residues are part of each CDR3. The D gene is left open where the match is weak. Size values are once, few and many counts, or a class for expanded clones, and some rows have none.

V,size,D,J,length,DNA,CDR3
TRBV5-1,NA,NA,TRBJ2-2,14,TGCGCCAGCAGCTTGGAAAGGGGGTACGGGGAGCTGTTTTTT,CASSLERGYGELFF
TRBV28,NA,TRBD1,TRBJ1-2,15,TGTGCCAGCATCTCCGGGACAGGGGGCTTCGAAGGCTACACCTTC,CASISGTGGFEGYTF
TRBV9,NA,TRBD1,TRBJ1-4,15,TGTGCCAGCAGCGTCACAGGGGGTAAGGGTGAAAAACTGTTTTTT,CASSVTGGKGEKLFF
TRBV14,NA,TRBD1,TRBJ1-2,14,TGTGCCAGCAGCCAAGGAAAGGGGGCGGGTGGCTACACCTTC,CASSQGKGAGGYTF
TRBV5-1,NA,NA,TRBJ2-1,12,TGCGCCAGCAGCTTTTCCGGGAATGAGCAGTTCTTC,CASSFSGNEQFF
TRBV12-3/TRBV12-4,NA,NA,TRBJ2-1,13,TGTGCCAGCAGCGGGACACGTGTGAATGAGCAGTTCTTC,CASSGTRVNEQFF
TRBV3-1/TRBV3-2,NA,TRBD2,TRBJ2-7,16,TGTGCCAGCAGCTTAAATAGCGGGGGTTCGGCCTACGAGCAGTACTTC,CASSLNSGGSAYEQYF
TRBV6-5,NA,NA,TRBJ1-3,14,TGTGCCAGCACCCAGAGCGGGGGCGGCAACACCATATATTTT,CASTQSGGGNTIYF
TRBV3-1/TRBV3-2,few,NA,TRBJ2-3,12,TGTGCCAGCAGCCGAGGGGGGGGTACGCAGTATTTT,CASSRGGGTQYF
TRBV11-3,NA,TRBD2,TRBJ2-1,17,TGTGCCAGCAGCTTAGATAGAGCGGGGGGGTCGACCAATGAGCAGTTCTTC,CASSLDRAGGSTNEQFF
TRBV6-5,NA,NA,TRBJ1-1,11,TGTGCCAGCAGTTCGGGGTATGAAGCTTTCTTT,CASSSGYEAFF
TRBV4-2,once,TRBD1,TRBJ2-7,15,TGTGCCAGCAGCCAAGAGGGACAGGGCCAGAACGAGCAGTACTTC,CASSQEGQGQNEQYF
TRBV25-1,NA,TRBD1,TRBJ1-3,16,TGTGCCAGCAGTGCCCTTGACAGGGTCTCTGGAAACACCATATATTTT,CASSALDRVSGNTIYF
TRBV9,NA,NA,TRBJ2-1,14,TGTGCCAGCAGCGTAGCCTTGACAGAGGATGAGCAGTTCTTC,CASSVALTEDEQFF
TRBV2,NA,TRBD1,TRBJ2-2,16,TGTGCCAGCAGTGACATGGACAGGGGCCGTACCGGGGAGCTGTTTTTT,CASSDMDRGRTGELFF
TRBV5-1,NA,NA,TRBJ2-6,15,TGCGCCAGCGAGGCGGGACCCTCTGGGGCCAACGTCCTGACTTTC,CASEAGPSGANVLTF
TRBV11-2,NA,TRBD1,TRBJ1-2,14,TGTGCCAGCAGCTCAGATGACAGGGTGGGTGGCTACACCTTC,CASSSDDRVGGYTF
TRBV19,NA,NA,TRBJ1-2,16,TGTGCCAGTAGTATAGATGTCGAACACCCCTTCAATATCTACACCTTC,CASSIDVEHPFNIYTF
TRBV19,once,TRBD2,TRBJ2-1,17,TGTGCCAGTAGTATATTGAGGTCTGCGGGGGGGCTGCTTGAGCAGTTCTTC,CASSILRSAGGLLEQFF
TRBV29-1,NA,TRBD1,TRBJ2-3,14,TGCAGCGTTGTGACAGGGGGTAGGGGAGATACGCAGTATTTT,CSVVTGGRGDTQYF
TRBV4-3,once,NA,TRBJ2-3,15,TGCGCCAGCAGCCAAGATCCAGGAAGCACAGATACGCAGTATTTT,CASSQDPGSTDTQYF
TRBV7-8,NA,NA,TRBJ1-3,18,TGTGCCAGCAGCCATACAAGATACGACAGGAACTCTGGAAACACCATATATTTT,CASSHTRYDRNSGNTIYF
TRBV19,NA,TRBD1,TRBJ1-1,13,TGTGCCAGTATCGACAGGGTGAACACTGAAGCTTTCTTT,CASIDRVNTEAFF
TRBV14,few,NA,TRBJ1-1,15,TGTGCCAGCAGCCAAGATTGGAGGGGCAACACTGAAGCTTTCTTT,CASSQDWRGNTEAFF
TRBV6-5,NA,NA,TRBJ1-3,16,TGTGCCAGCAGTTACGCGGGGGCTGACTCTGGAAACACCATATATTTT,CASSYAGADSGNTIYF
TRBV3-1/TRBV3-2,NA,NA,TRBJ1-2,14,TGTGCCAGCAGCCAAGTCGCAGCCCCCTATGGAGGAACCTTC,CASSQVAAPYGGTF
TRBV15,NA,NA,TRBJ2-1,19,TGTGCCACCAGCAGAGGTACAGGGCGGGGGCTTGGATCCTACAATGAGCAGTTCTTC,CATSRGTGRGLGSYNEQFF
TRBV18,NA,NA,TRBJ1-1,14,TGTGCCAGCTCACCCGGTAATTCGAACACTGAAGCTTTCTTT,CASSPGNSNTEAFF
TRBV3-1/TRBV3-2,NA,TRBD2,TRBJ2-7,17,TGTGCCAGCAGCCAGGAACTTAGCGGGGGGGGGCCCTACGAGCAGTACTTC,CASSQELSGGGPYEQYF
TRBV19,NA,NA,TRBJ2-7,14,TGTGCCAGTAGTATACAGGTCAGCTCCTACGAGCAGTACTTC,CASSIQVSSYEQYF
TRBV5-1,NA,TRBD1,TRBJ2-7,15,TGCGCCAGCAGCGGGGGACAGGGGGCGACGTACGAGCAGTACTTC,CASSGGQGATYEQYF
TRBV6-5,once,NA,TRBJ1-2,13,TGTGCCAGCAGGGACAGTATAAACTATGGCTACACCTTC,CASRDSINYGYTF
TRBV5-1,NA,NA,TRBJ1-1,14,TGCGCCAGCTCCTCGGACGGGGGGAACACTGAAGCTTTCTTT,CASSSDGGNTEAFF
TRBV11-2,NA,NA,TRBJ1-1,15,TGTGCCAGCAGCTTAGCGTTAGGGGCAGGGACTGAAGCTTTCTTT,CASSLALGAGTEAFF
TRBV28,NA,TRBD2,TRBJ2-7,13,TGTGCCAGCTTGGCTAGCGGTCCCTACGAGCAGTACTTC,CASLASGPYEQYF
TRBV11-2,NA,NA,TRBJ2-1,15,TGTGCCAGCAGCTTACCGGACTTCGGACGCAATGAGCAGTTCTTC,CASSLPDFGRNEQFF
TRBV6-2/TRBV6-3,NA,TRBD2,TRBJ2-7,17,TGTGCCAGCAGTCCGCTCCCGGGTAGCGGGGGGACCTACGAGCAGTACTTC,CASSPLPGSGGTYEQYF